The sequence of this T cell receptor beta chain was determined in a study of T-cell memory formation after mild COVID-19. Across the whole study: Largely, the TCR clusters proved donor specific.

This clonotype was detected a few times. Antigen: not known. After 5'RACE with constant-segment primers, TCR alpha and TCR beta cDNA libraries carrying sample barcodes and UMIs were obtained. TCRdb redid the calling of the 5' RACE reads with MiXCR, one entry per CDR3 protein. The data contain around 390,000 distinct CDR3 sequences, roughly 15% of them seen just once; the ten biggest clones take up 20% to 25%. Overall study findings and caveats: There were some responding clones in pre-infection memory, which suggested that cross-reactive memory had joined. The study found balanced CD4/CD8 in clones contracting day 15 to 85 and a CD4+ lean in later expanders.

V was shortened by 5 bases and J by 11 bases, with 13 bases between the two germline ends. The CDR3 sequence is 12 residues long. The chain combines TRBV12-3 or TRBV12-4 with TRBJ1-5, with a tentative D call TRBD1 (6 bases). The sequence came from a man aged 18 to 29 who had mild COVID-19 (a few samples of this study predate the infection). Cell type and time point are not known. Sample: PBMCs or a T cell subset sorted from them (not recorded which). The CDR3 reads CASSLEGGAQHF. In DNA, the CDR3 is TGTGCCAGCAGTCTCGAGGGGGGGGCCCAGCATTTT.